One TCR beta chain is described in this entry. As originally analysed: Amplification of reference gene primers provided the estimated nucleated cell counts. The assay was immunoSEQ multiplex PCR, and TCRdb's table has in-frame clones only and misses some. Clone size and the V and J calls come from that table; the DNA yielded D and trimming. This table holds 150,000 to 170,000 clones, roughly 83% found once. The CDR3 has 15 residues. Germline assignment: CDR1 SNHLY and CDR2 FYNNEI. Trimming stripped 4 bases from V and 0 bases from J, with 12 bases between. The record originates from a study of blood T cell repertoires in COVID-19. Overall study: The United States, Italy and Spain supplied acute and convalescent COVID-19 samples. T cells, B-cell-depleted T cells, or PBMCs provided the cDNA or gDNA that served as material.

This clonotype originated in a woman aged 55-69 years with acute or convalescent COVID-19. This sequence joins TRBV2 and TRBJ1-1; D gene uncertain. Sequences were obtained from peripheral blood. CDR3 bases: TGTGCCAGCAGTGCGGCGGTCGGTGTGAACACTGAAGCTTTCTTT. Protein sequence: CASSAAVGVNTEAFF.